Included here is one T cell receptor beta chain sequence, with context. These data come from a study of T cell changes during pregnancy in multiple sclerosis. Some clones are missing from TCRdb's copy, which holds only in-frame ones; the method was immunoSEQ multiplex PCR. The sample lists about 110,000 clones, 85% to 95% occurring once. From germline, CDR1 is SGHNT and CDR2 YYREEE (reference sequence). Trimming at V came to 3 bases and at J to 6 bases, leaving 11 bases not matched to a gene. This CDR3 is built from 15 residues. This receptor was taken from a female donor with multiple sclerosis, enrolled in a pregnancy study. This chain connects TRBV5-4 to TRBJ1-2; 7 nucleotides agree with TRBD1. The source material was peripheral blood, sampled after pregnancy. CDR3 protein: CASSYPIDREHGYTF. CDR3 nucleotides: TGTGCCAGCAGCTATCCAATAGACAGGGAGCATGGCTACACCTTC.